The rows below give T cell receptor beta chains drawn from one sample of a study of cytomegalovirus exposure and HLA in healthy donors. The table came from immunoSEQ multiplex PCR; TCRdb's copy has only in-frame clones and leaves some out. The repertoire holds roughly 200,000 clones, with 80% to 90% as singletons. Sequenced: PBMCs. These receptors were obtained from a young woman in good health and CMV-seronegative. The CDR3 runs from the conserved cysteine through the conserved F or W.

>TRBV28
CASSSPQVLAGSHEQFF
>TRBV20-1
CSQNSKNIQYF
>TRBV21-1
CASSKAEGADAEYGYTF
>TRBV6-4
CASSDLEGANHEQYF
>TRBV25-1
CASSDRGARGEQYF
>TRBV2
CASSERSGRNQPQHF
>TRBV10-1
CASSPGGLRTIYF
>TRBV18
CASSLQGEGYGYTF
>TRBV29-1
CSVATSGVRETQYF
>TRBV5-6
CASSLTRGRGGYTF
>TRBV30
CAWSLTSGTDTQYF
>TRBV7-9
CASSPRAGGLNEQFF
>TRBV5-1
CASRLNPGQGLQRF
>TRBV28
CASSSSASGTQETQYF
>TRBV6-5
CASSYDRGAGGELFF
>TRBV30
CAWSPVGGSDTQYF
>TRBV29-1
CSVERTSGSNEQFF
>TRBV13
CASSLDRAGSPLHF
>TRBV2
CASSARGSGNTIYF
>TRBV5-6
CASSFADRNTEAFF
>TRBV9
CASSVTSGSNTDTQYF
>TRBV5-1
CASSSHGGDYEQYF
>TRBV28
CASKEGIQPQHF
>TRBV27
CASSGTGRAGTGELFF
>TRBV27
CASSLRGRRGTDTQYF
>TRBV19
CATSRGNSGANVLTF
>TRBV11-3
CASSPRGNTEAFF
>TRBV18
CASSLDYYGYTF
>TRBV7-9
CASSLGTSEVNEQFF
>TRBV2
CASARLAGELFF
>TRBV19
CASSIGAGNQPQHF
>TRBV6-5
CASSQNTGYGEQYF
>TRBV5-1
CASRPLTSGPTDTQYF
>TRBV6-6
CASSYPPTTDTDTQYF
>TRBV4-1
CASSPAGTPYEQYF
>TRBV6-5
CASSWGLSSSYNEQFF
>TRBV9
CASSAGTATDTQYF
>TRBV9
CASSVDPGGQETQYF
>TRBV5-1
CASSLTRTGISYEQYF
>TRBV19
CASSIDVSRGYEQYF
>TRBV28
CASAGFRQENTEAFF
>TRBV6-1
CASSENFIGTGSSYEQYF
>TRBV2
CASKTTGQGFEQYF
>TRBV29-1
CSVVDRGYGYTF
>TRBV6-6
CASIPTSGRAGVQYF
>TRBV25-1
CASSGPRYSRETYNEQFF
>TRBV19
CASSPTTGTEAFF
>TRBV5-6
CAGSGGPLLTDTQYF
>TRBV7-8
CASSATSGGRETQYF
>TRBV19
CASSMDSGGADTQYF
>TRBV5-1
CASSLRQTTYNEQFF
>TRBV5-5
CASSREGAGGPITGELFF